Shown below are 14 T cell receptor beta chains from a single sample sequenced in a study of blood T cell repertoires in COVID-19. Clones were sequenced by immunoSEQ multiplex PCR, and TCRdb holds only the in-frame ones, with some missing. The sample includes about 190,000 clones, roughly 85% of them seen just once. The sequenced sample consisted of peripheral blood. Every receptor here comes from a woman in her 30s with acute or convalescent COVID-19.

This clone showed up just once. The chain carries TRBV27 and TRBJ2-7; a weak D match, TRBD1 (6 bases). V lost 7 bases to trimming and J lost 5 bases, with 24 bases between them. The CDR3 covers 16 residues. From germline, CDR1 is MNHEY and CDR2 SMNVEV (reference sequence). The CDR3 DNA sequence: TGTGCCAGCACCTTGACCCTAGGGGGAGTTGCCCACGAGCAGTACTTC. Amino acid sequence: CASTLTLGGVAHEQYF.

This clone was seen only a few times. The V gene is TRBV11-2, the J gene TRBJ2-2; D unclear. Trimming left V 2 bases short and J 7 bases short, with 11 bases between. CDR1 is SGHAT, CDR2 FQNNGV, per germline. This CDR3 is 14 amino acids long. This CDR3 reads CASSLRLRGGELFF. The CDR3 bases are TGTGCCAGCAGCTTACGGCTCCGCGGCGGGGAGCTGTTTTTT.

V usage is TRBV4-2 and J usage is TRBJ1-2, with TRBD1 as a possible D gene (5 bases). Germline loops: CDR1 LGHNA, CDR2 YNFKEQ. Between the trimmed V and J ends, which lost 1 base and 1 base, there was a span of 10 bases. The CDR3 is made up of 15 amino acids. The CDR3 protein is CASSQVFQGNYGYTF. The CDR3 DNA follows: TGTGCCAGCAGCCAAGTTTTTCAGGGTAACTATGGCTACACCTTC.

The gene calls are TRBV6-5 and TRBJ1-2; TRBD1 might be the D (5 bases). This CDR3 comprises 12 residues. V gave up 2 bases and J gave up 6 bases, with 7 bases separating them. CDR1 is MNHEY and CDR2 is SVGAGI in the germline V gene. The CDR3, as DNA: TGTGCCAGCAGTTACAGGGGTAATGGCTACACCTTC. Translated, it gives CASSYRGNGYTF.

The gene calls are TRBV2 and TRBJ2-1; 11 bases fit TRBD1. The CDR3 length is 16 residues. Germline V gives CDR1 SNHLY, CDR2 FYNNEI. With V trimmed by 7 bases and J by 1 base, 6 bases remained unmatched. CDR3 sequence (DNA): TGTGCCAGCAAGTTCGGGACAGGGGGGTCCTACAATGAGCAGTTCTTC. This codes for CASKFGTGGSYNEQFF. The variable domain in full, with the rest retrieved from reference TRBV2 and TRBJ2-1, is EPEVTQTPSHQVTQMGQEVILRCVPISNHLYFYWYRQILGQKVEFLVSFYNNEISEKSEIFDDQFSVERPDGSNFTLKIRSTKLEDSAMYFCASKFGTGGSYNEQFFGPGTRLTVL.

This chain joins TRBV9 and TRBJ2-1; 10 bases fit TRBD2. CDR1 SGDLS and CDR2 YYNGEE come from the germline V gene. Trimming took 3 bases from V and 3 from J; bases not matched to a gene: 12. The CDR3 consists of 18 residues. Here the CDR3 reads CASSESSGSPPYYNEQFF. The CDR3 bases are TGTGCCAGCAGCGAATCTAGCGGGAGTCCCCCCTACTACAATGAGCAGTTCTTC.

The count of this clone is one. J is TRBJ2-3 and V is TRBV4-2; TRBD2 might be the D (5 bases). The CDR3 has 17 amino acids. Trimming removed 0 bases from V and 1 base from J, with 14 bases in between. The germline CDR1 and CDR2 sequences are LGHNA and YNFKEQ. CDR3 coding DNA: TGTGCCAGCAGCCAAGATCTGGGGAGCGCGGGCACAGATACGCAGTATTTT. It specifies CASSQDLGSAGTDTQYF.

This chain joins TRBV27 and TRBJ2-7; the match to TRBD2 covers 11 bases. Germline CDR1 and CDR2: MNHEY and SMNVEV (reference sequence). With 0 bases clipped from V and 1 base from J, the junction kept 2 bases outside the gene matches. CDR3 length: 16 amino acids. This chain's CDR3 is CASSLSGLAASYEQYF. The CDR3 DNA is TGTGCCAGCAGTTTATCGGGACTAGCGGCGTCCTACGAGCAGTACTTC.

V and J are TRBV3-1 (or the pseudogene TRBV3-2) and TRBJ2-3; TRBD2 is a possible D gene (5 bases). CDR3 size: 13 residues. Trimming removed 4 bases from V and 5 bases from J, with 10 bases in between. The germline CDR1 and CDR2 sequences are LGHDT and YNNKEL (reference sequence). The CDR3, as DNA: TGTGCCAGCAGCCCTATAGCGAGAGATACGCAGTATTTT. Amino acid sequence: CASSPIARDTQYF.

The J gene is TRBJ1-2, the V gene TRBV6-1, with TRBD1 as a possible D gene (6 bases). Germline CDR1 and CDR2: MNHNS and SASEGT. Trimming took off 0 bases at V and 2 bases at J, with 10 bases between the two ends. The CDR3 loop spans 15 amino acids. The CDR3 reads CASSEASGQNYGYTF. The CDR3 DNA reads as TGTGCCAGCAGTGAAGCATCGGGACAAAACTATGGCTACACCTTC.

This clone was found once. The chain uses TRBV3-1 (or the pseudogene TRBV3-2) and TRBJ1-2, with D hard to call. V dropped 3 bases and J dropped 5 bases, with 16 bases sitting between them. Germline V gene data show CDR1 as LGHDT and CDR2 as YNNKEL (reference sequence). The CDR3 loop spans 15 amino acids. The DNA for the CDR3 is TGTGCCAGCAGCCAGGACTTAATAAGGGTTTATGGCTACACCTTC. Protein sequence: CASSQDLIRVYGYTF.

The chain has TRBV4-1 and TRBJ1-2, with 11 bases identical to TRBD1. With 3 bases clipped from V and 8 bases from J, the junction kept 11 bases outside the gene matches. Germline assignment: CDR1 MGHRA and CDR2 YSYEKL. This CDR3 is 16 amino acids long. The CDR3 sequence is CASSHPRDRGIRGYTF. The CDR3 nucleotides are TGCGCCAGCAGCCACCCCCGGGACAGGGGGATCCGGGGCTACACCTTC.

J is TRBJ2-7 and V is TRBV27; 11 nucleotides align to TRBD2. Looked up from germline, CDR1 is MNHEY and CDR2 is SMNVEV (reference sequence). CDR3 length: 15 amino acids. The V segment lost 6 bases and the J segment 8 bases; nucleotides outside the gene matches: 12. The CDR3 DNA reads TGTGCCAGCAGGCGCCTAATAGCGGGAGGGGTGCAGCAGTACTTC. It yields the protein CASRRLIAGGVQQYF.

V usage is TRBV27 and J usage is TRBJ2-1; 13 nucleotides line up with TRBD2. The CDR3 is 20 amino acids. The germline V gene encodes CDR1 MNHEY and CDR2 SMNVEV (reference sequence). V trimming: 2 bases; J trimming: 5 bases; junction bases outside the gene matches: 15. The CDR3 reads CASSLRVRLAGGAGDNEQFF. The DNA of the CDR3 is TGTGCCAGCAGTTTAAGGGTCCGACTAGCGGGAGGTGCGGGCGACAATGAGCAGTTCTTC.